This section outlines one TCR beta chain sequence together with its context. Its matching antigen is unknown. The CDR3 spans 14 residues. Germline V CDR1 and CDR2: MDHEN, SYDVKM. V was clipped by 3 bases and J by 4 bases, with 12 bases between them. Produced via immunoSEQ multiplex PCR; TCRdb's table is partial and in-frame only. The profile shows 45,000 or so clones, over 80% of them singletons. Blood CD4+ CD25-low CD127-high conventional T cells supplied the genomic DNA template. This sample stems from a study of regulatory and conventional T cells in RAG deficiency. The study's findings and limits: In Omenn syndrome, sorted "Tregs" may be peripherally activated cells. RAG-deficient patients showed markedly lower Shannon entropy and higher Simpson indices than control T-cell subsets.

These sequences were also reported in another study, on regulatory T cells. From that paper: Primers: 52 TRBV forward and 13 TRBJ reverse. In patients, unique TRB V-J pairs were restricted and V/J usage skewed, especially in Tregs.

The chain carries TRBV28 and TRBJ1-1; TRBD1 might be the D (5 bases). The sequence came from a human donor in good health. The material sequenced was CD4+ effector T cells sorted from blood. DNA of the CDR3: TGTGCCAGCAGTTTCGGGGGAGGTGGCACTGAAGCTTTCTTT. Translation: CASSFGGGGTEAFF.